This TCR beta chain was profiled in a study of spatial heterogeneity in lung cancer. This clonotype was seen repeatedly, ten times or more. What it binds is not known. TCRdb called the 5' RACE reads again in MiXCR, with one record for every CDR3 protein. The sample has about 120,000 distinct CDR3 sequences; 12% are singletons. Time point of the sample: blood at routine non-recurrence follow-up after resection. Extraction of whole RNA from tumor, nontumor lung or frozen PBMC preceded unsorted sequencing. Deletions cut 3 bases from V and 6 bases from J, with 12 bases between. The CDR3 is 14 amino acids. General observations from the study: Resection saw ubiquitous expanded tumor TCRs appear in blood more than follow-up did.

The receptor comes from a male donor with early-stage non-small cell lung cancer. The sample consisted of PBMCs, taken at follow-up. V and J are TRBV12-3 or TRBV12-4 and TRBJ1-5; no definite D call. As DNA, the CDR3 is TGTGCCAGCAGTTTCGGACGGGCGGGTCAGCCCCAGCATTTT. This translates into CASSFGRAGQPQHF.